These T cell receptor beta chains were read from a single sample in a study of T cells in Graves' hyperthyroidism and ophthalmopathy. From the multiplex PCR reads, TCRdb called clonotypes with MiXCR, one entry per CDR3 protein. The table lists fewer than 300,000 distinct CDR3 sequences, about 15% of them singletons. The sequencing input was blood. Receptors originate from a woman aged 50 to 65 with Graves' hyperthyroidism that later progressed to Graves' ophthalmopathy. Both conserved end residues are part of each CDR3. The D gene is left open where the match is weak. Not every row has a clone size; where given, it reads once, few, many or a size class.

v_call: TRBV13
j_call: TRBJ2-5
clone_size: many
d_call: TRBD1
cdr3_aa: CASSSDRGRETQYF
cdr3_nt: TGTGCCAGCAGTTCGGACAGGGGGAGGGAGACCCAGTACTTC

v_call: TRBV19
j_call: TRBJ2-1
clone_size: -
d_call: TRBD2
cdr3_aa: CASSIDLGTSGRLGNEQFF
cdr3_nt: TGTGCCAGTAGTATAGATCTCGGGACTAGCGGGAGGTTGGGGAATGAGCAGTTCTTC

v_call: TRBV7-8
j_call: TRBJ2-7
clone_size: many
d_call: -
cdr3_aa: CASSFFRGADSYEQYF
cdr3_nt: TGTGCCAGCAGCTTTTTTAGGGGCGCGGATTCCTACGAGCAGTACTTC

v_call: TRBV15
j_call: TRBJ1-1
clone_size: many
d_call: TRBD1
cdr3_aa: CATSEDRGQGEAFF
cdr3_nt: TGTGCCACCAGCGAGGACAGGGGGCAAGGTGAAGCTTTCTTT

v_call: TRBV28
j_call: TRBJ2-3
clone_size: few
d_call: -
cdr3_aa: CASSLNPTTDTQYF
cdr3_nt: TGTGCCAGCAGTTTAAATCCTACCACAGATACGCAGTATTTT

v_call: TRBV6-1
j_call: TRBJ1-2
clone_size: once
d_call: -
cdr3_aa: CASSVRVISHGYTF
cdr3_nt: TGTGCCAGCAGTGTCAGGGTTATTAGCCATGGCTACACCTTC

v_call: TRBV11-2
j_call: TRBJ2-2
clone_size: many
d_call: -
cdr3_aa: CASSLVRSTGELFF
cdr3_nt: TGTGCCAGCAGCTTAGTCCGCTCCACCGGGGAGCTGTTTTTT

v_call: TRBV9
j_call: TRBJ1-1
clone_size: few
d_call: TRBD1
cdr3_aa: CASSTRDRGRAFF
cdr3_nt: TGTGCCAGCAGCACCCGCGACAGGGGGCGAGCTTTCTTT

v_call: TRBV28
j_call: TRBJ2-5
clone_size: many
d_call: -
cdr3_aa: CASSPTVVPQETQYF
cdr3_nt: TGTGCCAGCAGCCCCACGGTCGTACCACAAGAGACCCAGTACTTC

v_call: TRBV5-1
j_call: TRBJ2-1
clone_size: many
d_call: TRBD2
cdr3_aa: CASSLMSGRGHNEQFF
cdr3_nt: TGCGCCAGCAGCTTAATGAGCGGGAGGGGTCACAATGAGCAGTTCTTC

v_call: TRBV5-8
j_call: TRBJ1-5
clone_size: -
d_call: -
cdr3_aa: CASSYTLGGPSNQPQHF
cdr3_nt: TGTGCCAGCAGCTACACCTTAGGGGGGCCCAGCAATCAGCCCCAGCATTTT

v_call: TRBV5-4
j_call: TRBJ2-1
clone_size: -
d_call: -
cdr3_aa: CASRGGNNYNEQFF
cdr3_nt: TGTGCCAGCAGGGGGGGAAATAACTACAATGAGCAGTTCTTC

v_call: TRBV27
j_call: TRBJ1-1
clone_size: many
d_call: TRBD1
cdr3_aa: CASRGTARGAFF
cdr3_nt: TGTGCCAGCAGAGGGACAGCGCGCGGAGCTTTCTTT

v_call: TRBV6-9
j_call: TRBJ2-1
clone_size: -
d_call: -
cdr3_aa: CASGDSTGANEQFF
cdr3_nt: TGCGCCAGCGGGGACTCGACAGGGGCCAATGAGCAGTTCTTC

v_call: TRBV5-1
j_call: TRBJ1-4
clone_size: few
d_call: TRBD1
cdr3_aa: CASSIGQGAGNEKLFF
cdr3_nt: TGCGCCAGCAGCATAGGACAGGGGGCGGGTAATGAAAAACTGTTTTTT

v_call: TRBV5-1
j_call: TRBJ1-2
clone_size: many
d_call: TRBD1
cdr3_aa: CASSLGRQGYGYTF
cdr3_nt: TGCGCCAGCAGCTTGGGTCGACAGGGTTATGGCTACACCTTC

v_call: TRBV3-1
j_call: TRBJ2-7
clone_size: -
d_call: TRBD2
cdr3_aa: CASSPPPSGGSRYEQYF
cdr3_nt: TGTGCCAGCAGCCCTCCACCATCGGGGGGATCGAGGTACGAGCAGTACTTC

v_call: TRBV3-1
j_call: TRBJ2-3
clone_size: many
d_call: -
cdr3_aa: CASSQDSRRRDSSTDTQYF
cdr3_nt: TGTGCCAGCAGCCAAGACTCGAGACGACGGGACTCGAGCACAGATACGCAGTATTTT

v_call: TRBV20-1
j_call: TRBJ2-2
clone_size: -
d_call: TRBD1
cdr3_aa: CSAVLGQGAPNTGELFF
cdr3_nt: TGCAGTGCCGTCCTTGGACAGGGGGCGCCGAACACCGGGGAGCTGTTTTTT

v_call: TRBV29-1
j_call: TRBJ2-7
clone_size: many
d_call: -
cdr3_aa: CSVGRTTYEQYF
cdr3_nt: TGCAGCGTTGGCCGAACTACCTACGAGCAGTACTTC

v_call: TRBV6-1
j_call: TRBJ2-6
clone_size: many
d_call: -
cdr3_aa: CASMRVPSFSGANVLTF
cdr3_nt: TGTGCCAGCATGAGGGTTCCCTCCTTCTCTGGGGCCAACGTCCTGACTTTC

v_call: TRBV6-6
j_call: TRBJ1-1
clone_size: many
d_call: -
cdr3_aa: CASSYSPQGDTEAFF
cdr3_nt: TGTGCCAGCAGTTACTCCCCGCAAGGAGACACTGAAGCTTTCTTT

v_call: TRBV7-2
j_call: TRBJ2-3
clone_size: -
d_call: TRBD1
cdr3_aa: CASSFEQGAIRVTDTQYF
cdr3_nt: TGTGCCAGCAGCTTTGAACAGGGGGCGATAAGAGTCACAGATACGCAGTATTTT

v_call: TRBV5-1
j_call: TRBJ2-1
clone_size: few
d_call: TRBD1
cdr3_aa: CASSIDRVRFF
cdr3_nt: TGCGCCAGCAGCATAGACAGGGTCCGGTTCTTC

v_call: TRBV20-1
j_call: TRBJ2-5
clone_size: many
d_call: -
cdr3_aa: CSASVGLRQETQYF
cdr3_nt: TGCAGTGCTAGCGTCGGGCTCCGCCAAGAGACCCAGTACTTC

v_call: TRBV3-1
j_call: TRBJ2-5
clone_size: -
d_call: -
cdr3_aa: CASSPYPKETQYF
cdr3_nt: TGTGCCAGCAGCCCCTACCCGAAAGAGACCCAGTACTTC

v_call: TRBV6-1
j_call: TRBJ2-7
clone_size: many
d_call: -
cdr3_aa: CASRRDSSYEQYF
cdr3_nt: TGTGCCAGCAGGCGGGACAGCTCCTACGAGCAGTACTTC

v_call: TRBV11-3
j_call: TRBJ2-7
clone_size: -
d_call: TRBD1
cdr3_aa: CASSLGRGTEQYF
cdr3_nt: TGTGCCAGCAGCTTAGGCAGGGGGACCGAGCAGTACTTC

v_call: TRBV29-1
j_call: TRBJ2-7
clone_size: many
d_call: -
cdr3_aa: CSVGPGLHTYEQYF
cdr3_nt: TGCAGCGTTGGCCCGGGCCTCCACACCTACGAGCAGTACTTC

v_call: TRBV20-1
j_call: TRBJ2-7
clone_size: -
d_call: TRBD2
cdr3_aa: CSAPLTPGLAGGYEQYF
cdr3_nt: TGCAGTGCCCCCCTCACCCCGGGACTAGCGGGAGGCTACGAGCAGTACTTC

v_call: TRBV3-1
j_call: TRBJ2-7
clone_size: many
d_call: TRBD2
cdr3_aa: CASKGTSGSYEQYF
cdr3_nt: TGTGCCAGCAAGGGGACTAGCGGGAGCTACGAGCAGTACTTC

v_call: TRBV7-9
j_call: TRBJ1-2
clone_size: few
d_call: -
cdr3_aa: CASSRTRQGPHGYGYTF
cdr3_nt: TGTGCCAGCAGCCGTACGCGGCAGGGGCCGCATGGGTATGGCTACACCTTC